These 7 T cell receptor beta chains share one sample of origin, sequenced in a study of monozygotic twins with inflammatory bowel disease. Following a re-call of the 5' RACE reads, TCRdb has one entry per CDR3 protein and lacks DNA. Its listing shows 40 distinct CDR3 sequences. The sample comprised blood. The source is a human donor with ulcerative colitis or Crohn's disease, or a healthy co-twin of an affected twin (not recorded which). This table probably holds off-target reads from a library built for another chain.

This clonotype is deemed hyperexpanded (1% or more) by its frequency. V is TRBV12-3 or TRBV12-4 and J is TRBJ2-1. This CDR3 is 14 amino acids long. CDR3 region: CASSASGNYYEQFF.

Frequency places this clonotype as hyperexpanded. The J gene is TRBJ2-5, the V gene TRBV29-1; TCRdb's D call, TRBD1, is unchecked because there is no DNA. The CDR3 has 12 residues. Germline CDR1 SQVTM, CDR2 ANQGSEA. CDR3 sequence reads: CSVDRGLETQYF. The full variable domain, its missing parts supplied by reference TRBV29-1 and TRBJ2-5, is SAVISQKPSRDICQRGTSLTIQCQVDSQVTMMFWYRQQPGQSLTLIATANQGSEATYESGFVIDKFPISRPNLTFSTLTVSNMSPEDSSIYLCSVDRGLETQYFGPGTRLLVL.

According to its frequency, this clonotype is hyperexpanded. The chain links TRBV4-3 to TRBJ2-6. The CDR3 runs 16 residues. CDR1 is LGHNA and CDR2 is YSLEER in the germline V gene. CDR3 residues: CASSQDEGAGANVLTF.

Judged by frequency, this clonotype is hyperexpanded (1% or more). The CDR3: CASSLLGTEAFF. The chain joins TRBV7-2 to TRBJ1-1. The V gene's germline CDR1 is SGHTA and CDR2 FQGNSA. CDR3 length: 12 amino acids.

Frequency places this clonotype as hyperexpanded. V usage is TRBV7-2 and J usage is TRBJ1-6; TCRdb picks TRBD1, but there is no DNA to check that call. CDR1 and CDR2 (germline): SGHTA, FQGNSA. The CDR3 totals 14 residues. CDR3 sequence reads: CASSLGGANSPLHF.

This clonotype registers hyperexpanded by frequency. The chain combines TRBV5-1 with TRBJ1-2. The CDR3 totals 13 residues. Germline lookup yields CDR1 SGHRS and CDR2 YFSETQ. This chain's CDR3 is CASSWDKSYGYTF. Variable domain in full (rest from reference TRBV5-1 and TRBJ1-2): KAGVTQTPRYLIKTRGQQVTLSCSPISGHRSVSWYQQTPGQGLQFLFEYFSETQRNKGNFPGRFSGRQFSNSRSEMNVSTLELGDSALYLCASSWDKSYGYTFGSGTRLTVV.

This clonotype registers hyperexpanded by frequency. This chain connects TRBV12-3 or TRBV12-4 to TRBJ1-3; the TRBD1 assignment by TCRdb is unverifiable without DNA. The CDR3 extends over 13 amino acids. The CDR3 sequence: CASTGSSGNTIYF.